The rows below give T cell receptor beta chains drawn from one sample of a study of shared clonotypes between healthy human individuals. The protocol was immunoSEQ multiplex PCR, while the TCRdb copy is restricted to in-frame clones and leaves out a portion. This table has some 1,100,000 clones, 75% to 80% appearing once. The sample taken for sequencing was memory CD4+ T cells from PBMCs. The source is a man younger than 35 in good health. Some clones in this sample may be carry-over from other donors' samples. Each CDR3 is given with its conserved first and last residue. The order of the fields is clone size, V gene, J gene, D gene, CDR3 DNA, CDR3 protein. D genes are given only for firm matches. Clone size is shown for a subset of rows, as once, few, many or a class of expanded clone.

clone size: -; V gene: TRBV5-4; J gene: TRBJ1-1; D gene: -; CDR3 DNA: TGTGCCAGCAGCTTGCGGGGCAACACTGAAGCTTTCTTT; CDR3 protein: CASSLRGNTEAFF
clone size: -; V gene: TRBV7-2; J gene: TRBJ1-2; D gene: -; CDR3 DNA: TGTGCCAGCAGCTTGGACAAGAGTTTCGGTGGCTACACCTTC; CDR3 protein: CASSLDKSFGGYTF
clone size: many; V gene: TRBV27; J gene: TRBJ2-7; D gene: TRBD1; CDR3 DNA: TGTGCCAGCAGTTTTTCCCTGACAGGGGTCTACGAGCAGTACTTC; CDR3 protein: CASSFSLTGVYEQYF
clone size: -; V gene: TRBV5-1; J gene: TRBJ1-5; D gene: TRBD1; CDR3 DNA: TGCGCCAGCAGCTCCGGGACAGAAAGCAATCAGCCCCAGCATTTT; CDR3 protein: CASSSGTESNQPQHF
clone size: once; V gene: TRBV5-6; J gene: TRBJ2-7; D gene: -; CDR3 DNA: TGTGCCAGCAGCTTGAGCGGAGCCGAATACCAGCAGTACTTC; CDR3 protein: CASSLSGAEYQQYF
clone size: -; V gene: TRBV9; J gene: TRBJ1-4; D gene: -; CDR3 DNA: TGTGCCAGCAGCGCAAGGGGAGGAAAAGCTTATGAAAAACTGTTTTTT; CDR3 protein: CASSARGGKAYEKLFF
clone size: -; V gene: TRBV7-2; J gene: TRBJ2-7; D gene: TRBD1; CDR3 DNA: TGTGCCAGCAGTCAGGGGGTCGGGGCATCGGGGTACGAGCAGTACTTC; CDR3 protein: CASSQGVGASGYEQYF
clone size: -; V gene: TRBV7-2; J gene: TRBJ2-7; D gene: TRBD1; CDR3 DNA: TGTGCCAGCAGCCGTCCGGGGACAGGGTCGGGCGAGCAGTACTTC; CDR3 protein: CASSRPGTGSGEQYF
clone size: few; V gene: TRBV6-1; J gene: TRBJ2-1; D gene: -; CDR3 DNA: TGTGCCAGCACTTTGGCAGGGATGGGAAATGAGCAGTTCTTC; CDR3 protein: CASTLAGMGNEQFF
clone size: -; V gene: TRBV5-1; J gene: TRBJ2-3; D gene: -; CDR3 DNA: TGCGCCAGCTCCCCAGCGGTCACAGATACGCAGTATTTT; CDR3 protein: CASSPAVTDTQYF
clone size: -; V gene: TRBV7-2; J gene: TRBJ1-6; D gene: -; CDR3 DNA: TGTGCCAGCAGCTCTCGACAGTCTGATTCACCCCTCCACTTT; CDR3 protein: CASSSRQSDSPLHF
clone size: -; V gene: TRBV7-9; J gene: TRBJ1-4; D gene: TRBD1; CDR3 DNA: TGTGCCAGCAGCCGGGACAGGGGGTATGAAAAACTGTTTTTT; CDR3 protein: CASSRDRGYEKLFF
clone size: -; V gene: TRBV5-1; J gene: TRBJ2-6; D gene: -; CDR3 DNA: TGCGCCAGCAGCTTGAACCAGGGATCTGGGGCCAACGTCCTGACTTTC; CDR3 protein: CASSLNQGSGANVLTF
clone size: -; V gene: TRBV11-2; J gene: TRBJ2-7; D gene: TRBD2; CDR3 DNA: TGTGCCAGCAGACCTAGCGGAGCCCTTGGTGGCGAGCAGTACTTC; CDR3 protein: CASRPSGALGGEQYF
clone size: -; V gene: TRBV2; J gene: TRBJ2-7; D gene: -; CDR3 DNA: TGTGCCAGCAGCAGATCCCAGAAAGCCTACGAGCAGTACTTC; CDR3 protein: CASSRSQKAYEQYF
clone size: -; V gene: TRBV2; J gene: TRBJ1-4; D gene: TRBD1; CDR3 DNA: TGTGCCAGCAGTGGGACAGGAAATGAAAAACTGTTTTTT; CDR3 protein: CASSGTGNEKLFF
clone size: -; V gene: TRBV28; J gene: TRBJ1-5; D gene: -; CDR3 DNA: TGTGCCAGCAGTTTAGTCGGACAGCTGATTAATAGCAATCAGCCCCAGCATTTT; CDR3 protein: CASSLVGQLINSNQPQHF
clone size: -; V gene: TRBV5-4; J gene: TRBJ2-3; D gene: -; CDR3 DNA: TGTGCCAGCAGCCCTGAAAACTACAGGAGCACAGATACGCAGTATTTT; CDR3 protein: CASSPENYRSTDTQYF
clone size: -; V gene: TRBV6-6; J gene: TRBJ1-4; D gene: TRBD1; CDR3 DNA: TGTGCCAGCAGATGGGGACAGGGGTCAACTAATGAAAAACTGTTTTTT; CDR3 protein: CASRWGQGSTNEKLFF